This entry lists 28 T cell receptor beta chains sequenced from one sample in a study of blood T cell repertoires in COVID-19. The protocol was immunoSEQ multiplex PCR, while the TCRdb copy is restricted to in-frame clones and leaves out a portion. The sample has roughly 150,000 clones; over 75% are singletons. Sequenced sample: peripheral blood. Receptors originate from a human donor in a cohort sampled during active COVID-19.

In its sample, this clone was seen once. V and J are TRBV7-3 and TRBJ2-3, with D tentatively TRBD2 (6 bases). The CDR3 spans 17 residues. V lost 2 bases and J 1 base, leaving 16 bases between the germline ends. Germline V gene data show CDR1 as SGHTA and CDR2 as FQGTGA. CDR3 sequence reads: CASSLSLSGGRTDTQYF. The CDR3 coding sequence is TGTGCCAGCAGCTTATCCCTCTCCGGGGGACGCACAGATACGCAGTATTTT.

This chain links TRBV7-9 with TRBJ2-1; 12 nucleotides align to TRBD2. Germline values: CDR1 SEHNR, CDR2 FQNEAQ (reference sequence). The CDR3 consists of 15 residues. V dropped 3 bases and J dropped 15; count of bases not matched to a gene: 12. The CDR3 reads CASSFGLAGGEGVFF. CDR3 nucleotides: TGTGCCAGCAGCTTTGGGCTAGCGGGAGGGGAAGGTGTGTTCTTC.

The chain uses TRBV9 and TRBJ2-4, with D maybe TRBD1 (6 bases). Deletions cut 3 bases from V and 8 bases from J, with 18 bases between. Germline CDR1 SGDLS, CDR2 YYNGEE. CDR3 length equals 15 residues. CDR3 nucleotides: TGTGCCAGCAGCGCCCAAGACAGGAGATGGGACATTCAGTACTTC. Translating it yields CASSAQDRRWDIQYF.

This rearrangement joins TRBV25-1 to TRBJ1-1, with D possibly TRBD1 on 6 matching bases. The germline V gene has CDR1 MGHDK and CDR2 SYGVNS. The CDR3 spans 14 residues. Trimming shortened V by 0 bases and J by 11 bases, and 16 bases separated the two germline ends. The CDR3 DNA is TGTGCCAGCAGTGAATATAGGGACATAGCGAGGGCTTTCTTT. Translated, it gives CASSEYRDIARAFF.

This CDR3 reads CASSLGTGSYEQYV. In DNA, the CDR3 is TGTGCCAGCAGCTTAGGAACAGGTTCCTACGAGCAGTACGTC. The chain recombines TRBV11-3 with TRBJ2-7; D might be TRBD1 (5 bases). With 1 base removed from V and 1 base from J, the gap between germline ends came to 8 bases. CDR1 is SGHNT, CDR2 YENEEA, per germline. This CDR3 has 14 residues.

V is TRBV4-1 and J is TRBJ2-1; D possibly corresponds to TRBD2 (6 bases). The CDR3 is made up of 15 amino acids. V lost 1 base, J lost 8 bases, and 15 bases lay in between. Germline assignment: CDR1 MGHRA and CDR2 YSYEKL. DNA for the CDR3: TGCGCCAGCAGCCAAGTGCAGGGAGGTATCTATGAGCAGTTCTTC. Its translation is CASSQVQGGIYEQFF.

The chain has TRBV7-9 and TRBJ1-1, with TRBD1 as a possible D gene (5 bases). CDR1 SEHNR and CDR2 FQNEAQ come from the germline V gene (reference sequence). Trimming took off 7 bases at V and 7 bases at J, with 19 bases between the two ends. The CDR3 is 14 amino acids. In DNA, the CDR3 is TGTGCCAGCACCCCGACGGAGGGGATTGGTGAAGCTTTCTTT. This encodes CASTPTEGIGEAFF.

The J gene is TRBJ2-5, the V gene TRBV29-1; 7 nucleotides match TRBD2. CDR1 is SQVTM and CDR2 is ANQGSEA in the germline V gene. This CDR3 comprises 13 residues. V shed 4 bases, J shed 2 bases, and the junction held 4 bases outside the gene matches. CDR3 protein: CSVAAGDQETQYF. The CDR3 DNA reads TGCAGCGTTGCGGCGGGAGATCAAGAGACCCAGTACTTC.

This rearrangement joins TRBV3-1 (or the pseudogene TRBV3-2) to TRBJ2-5; TRBD2 agrees at 10 bases. The CDR3 runs 15 residues. V gave up 1 base and J gave up 2 bases; unmatched junction bases: 1. Germline CDR1 is LGHDT and CDR2 is YNNKEL (reference sequence). The CDR3 is CASSQASGSQETQYF. Here the CDR3 DNA reads TGTGCCAGCAGCCAAGCTAGCGGGAGTCAAGAGACCCAGTACTTC.

The chain links TRBV5-1 to TRBJ1-4; the D is unclear. CDR1 is SGHRS, CDR2 YFSETQ, per germline. Trimming cost V 0 bases and J 7 bases, with 13 bases left between them. The CDR3 is 15 amino acids. CDR3 DNA: TGCGCCAGCAGCTTGGTAGGAGGCCACAGTGAAAAACTGTTTTTT. It specifies CASSLVGGHSEKLFF.

The chain carries TRBV25-1 and TRBJ1-1; TRBD1 matches 9 bases. Germline V gene lookup returns CDR1 MGHDK and CDR2 SYGVNS. Losses at the gene ends were 7 bases for V and 5 bases for J; bases not matched to a gene: 11. CDR3 length: 15 residues. The CDR3 DNA is TGTGCCAGCATCAACCCGGGACAGGGTAAAACTGAAGCTTTCTTT. It translates to CASINPGQGKTEAFF.

The genes are TRBV7-9 and TRBJ1-1; no clear D gene. This CDR3 comprises 12 residues. Trimming removed 5 bases at V and 3 bases at J, with 7 bases between. CDR1 is SEHNR and CDR2 is FQNEAQ in the germline V gene (reference sequence). The DNA of the CDR3 is TGTGCCAGCAGCATACAACACACTGAAGCTTTCTTT. Its protein is CASSIQHTEAFF.

The gene calls are TRBV5-1 and TRBJ2-7; 10 bases map to TRBD1. Germline CDR1 reads SGHRS; CDR2 reads YFSETQ. V lost 0 bases to trimming and J lost 7 bases; unmatched junction nucleotides: 7. The CDR3 consists of 15 residues. As DNA, the CDR3 is TGCGCCAGCAGCTTGGAAGGTGACAGGGGGCAGGAGCAGTACTTC. It codes for CASSLEGDRGQEQYF. The whole variable domain, remainder taken from reference TRBV5-1 and TRBJ2-7, is KAGVTQTPRYLIKTRGQQVTLSCSPISGHRSVSWYQQTPGQGLQFLFEYFSETQRNKGNFPGRFSGRQFSNSRSEMNVSTLELGDSALYLCASSLEGDRGQEQYFGPGTRLTVT.

The rearrangement uses TRBV27 and TRBJ1-2; D is perhaps TRBD1 (5 bases). V shed 2 bases and J shed 2 bases, with 12 bases lying between them. Germline CDR1 and CDR2: MNHEY and SMNVEV (reference sequence). The CDR3 spans 15 residues. In DNA form, the CDR3 reads TGTGCCAGCAGTTTAAAGGCAGGGCCCAACTATGGCTACACCTTC. Protein product: CASSLKAGPNYGYTF.

The chain joins TRBV10-3 to TRBJ2-7; 8 bases map to TRBD1. Germline CDR1 is ENHRY and CDR2 is SYGVKD. The ends lost 6 bases at V and 3 bases at J; junction bases unmatched: 7. The CDR3 consists of 14 residues. The CDR3 DNA sequence: TGTGCCATCAGGGAAGGGACAGGCTTCTACGAGCAGTACTTC. It yields the protein CAIREGTGFYEQYF.

This clone appeared a few times. The chain recombines TRBV19 with TRBJ1-2; unclear D gene. The V gene lost 3 bases and the J gene lost 8 bases, with 13 bases spanning the gap. The CDR3 sequence is 13 residues long. Germline V gives CDR1 LNHDA, CDR2 SQIVND (reference sequence). Here the CDR3 reads CASSIERLLGYTF. In nucleotides, the CDR3 is TGTGCCAGTAGTATCGAGCGGCTTCTGGGCTACACCTTC.

The chain carries TRBV7-8 and TRBJ1-3, with 7 positions matching TRBD1. Germline CDR1 and CDR2: SGHVS and FQNEAQ. After removal of 5 bases from V and 0 bases from J, the junction contained 13 bases not matched to a gene. The CDR3 sequence is 18 residues long. CDR3 coding DNA: TGTGCCAGCAGCCGAGGGGCCCCGGGACAGAGCTCTGGAAACACCATATATTTT. It codes for CASSRGAPGQSSGNTIYF.

This sequence joins TRBV4-1 and TRBJ2-3; TRBD1 aligns across 7 bases. V trimming: 8 bases; J trimming: 8 bases; junction bases outside the gene matches: 10. CDR1 and CDR2 from the germline V gene are MGHRA and YSYEKL. The CDR3 contains 13 residues. CDR3 in DNA: TGCGCCAGCGAGGACAGGTTACACCTTACGCAGTATTTT. Translating it yields CASEDRLHLTQYF.

The chain uses TRBV3-1 (or the pseudogene TRBV3-2) and TRBJ1-1; TRBD1 matches at 7 bases. The trim removed 2 bases at V and 0 bases at J, leaving 3 bases unmatched. The V gene's germline CDR1 is LGHDT and CDR2 YNNKEL (reference sequence). The CDR3 runs 15 residues. Here the CDR3 reads CASSQTGQMNTEAFF. In nucleotides, the CDR3 is TGTGCCAGCAGCCAAACGGGACAGATGAACACTGAAGCTTTCTTT.

The V and J genes are TRBV6-5 and TRBJ1-1; possible D gene TRBD1, 6 bases. V was shortened by 5 bases and J by 4 bases, with 14 bases between the two germline ends. The germline V gene has CDR1 MNHEY and CDR2 SVGAGI. There are 14 residues in the CDR3. The CDR3 DNA is TGTGCCAGCAGTCGGCGACAGGCGCCCACTGAAGCTTTCTTT. It codes for CASSRRQAPTEAFF.

The J gene is TRBJ2-1, the V gene TRBV6-1; 12 bases line up with TRBD2. Germline CDR1 is MNHNS and CDR2 is SASEGT. This CDR3 region has 15 residues. Trimming took 7 bases from V and 7 from J; bases not matched to a gene: 8. The CDR3 nucleotides are TGTGCCAGCAATCCCCTCGGACTAGCGGGAAATGAGCAGTTCTTC. Translated: CASNPLGLAGNEQFF.

V gene TRBV6-2 or TRBV6-3 combines with J gene TRBJ2-5; 9 nucleotides line up with TRBD1. Trimming took 6 bases from V and 4 from J; bases not matched to a gene: 3. Germline CDR1 and CDR2: MNHEY and SVGEGT. The CDR3 loop spans 13 amino acids. CDR3 in DNA: TGTGCCAGCAGCGGACAGGGGATAGAGACCCAGTACTTC. This translates into CASSGQGIETQYF.

The rearrangement joins TRBV7-3 to TRBJ2-3, with D perhaps TRBD1 (5 bases). From germline, CDR1 is SGHTA and CDR2 FQGTGA. The V end lost 3 bases, the J end lost 10 bases, and 14 bases lay between the germline ends. The CDR3 extends over 13 amino acids. As DNA, the CDR3 is TGTGCCAGCAGCTTGACAGAGACAATGGCGCAGTATTTT. Its translation: CASSLTETMAQYF.

In its sample, this clone was seen many times. The chain employs TRBV4-3 and TRBJ1-2, with unresolved D. The V gene's germline CDR1 is LGHNA and CDR2 YSLEER. V gave up 0 bases and J gave up 4 bases, with 6 bases separating them. CDR3 size: 13 residues. CDR3 in amino acids: CASSQDLSYGYTF. The CDR3 bases are TGCGCCAGCAGCCAAGATTTGAGCTATGGCTACACCTTC.

This chain connects TRBV11-3 to TRBJ1-4; 8 nucleotides line up with TRBD1. The CDR3 consists of 14 residues. V lost 5 bases and J lost 7; bases outside the gene matches: 6. Germline V gives CDR1 SGHNT, CDR2 YENEEA. CDR3 DNA: TGTGCCAGCAGCCCGAGACAGGGGACTGAAAAACTGTTTTTT. Protein: CASSPRQGTEKLFF.

The chain employs TRBV24-1 and TRBJ2-1; 9 bases are shared with TRBD2. Germline loops: CDR1 KGHDR, CDR2 SFDVKD. Germline trimming cut 2 bases from V and 4 bases from J; bases unmatched to any gene: 5. This CDR3 comprises 16 residues. The CDR3 DNA reads as TGTGCCACCAGTGATTCGTTAGCGGGGGTATACAATGAGCAGTTCTTC. It encodes CATSDSLAGVYNEQFF.

The genes are TRBV7-2 and TRBJ2-3; 7 bases are shared with TRBD1. V shed 4 bases and J 0 bases; nucleotides not matched to a gene: 13. This CDR3 region has 18 residues. Germline V gives CDR1 SGHTA, CDR2 FQGNSA. The DNA of the CDR3 is TGTGCCAGCAGCTCGGTGTGGCGGACAGGATCTAGCACAGATACGCAGTATTTT. This gives the protein CASSSVWRTGSSTDTQYF.

J is TRBJ1-2 and V is TRBV2; D perhaps matches TRBD1 (6 bases). Per germline, CDR1 SNHLY and CDR2 FYNNEI. The length of the CDR3 is 15 residues. V dropped 4 bases and J dropped 4 bases, with 16 bases sitting between them. The CDR3 DNA follows: TGTGCCAGCAGTGCCCTAAACAGGGTGGCCTATGGCTACACCTTC. It yields the protein CASSALNRVAYGYTF.